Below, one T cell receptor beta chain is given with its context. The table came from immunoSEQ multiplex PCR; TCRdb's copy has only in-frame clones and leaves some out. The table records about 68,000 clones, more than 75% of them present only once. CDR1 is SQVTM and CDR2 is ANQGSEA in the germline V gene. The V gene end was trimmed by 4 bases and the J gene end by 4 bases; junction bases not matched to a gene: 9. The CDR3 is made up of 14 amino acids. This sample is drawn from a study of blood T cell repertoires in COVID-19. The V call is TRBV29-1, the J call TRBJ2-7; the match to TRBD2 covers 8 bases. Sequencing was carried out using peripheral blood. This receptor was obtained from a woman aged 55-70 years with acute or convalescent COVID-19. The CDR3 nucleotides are TGCAGCGTTGGCGGGGCGGGGGGACGATACGAGCAGTACTTC. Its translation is CSVGGAGGRYEQYF.